Listed below are T cell receptor beta chains from one sample, sequenced in a study of beta chain features in type 1 diabetes. Produced via immunoSEQ multiplex PCR; TCRdb's table is partial and in-frame only. The sample lists 150,000 to 200,000 clones; 7.5% to 9.5% were seen once. Sequencing was performed on central memory CD4+ T cells from blood. The source is a woman under 30 with type 1 diabetes. CDR3s include the opening cysteine and the closing phenylalanine or tryptophan. The D gene is left open where the match is weak. The size field is filled for only some rows; it gives once, few, many or a size class.

CDR3 length,clone size,J gene,D gene,V gene,CDR3 DNA,CDR3 protein
15,-,TRBJ2-1,TRBD1,TRBV5-4,TGTGCCAGCAGCCCCGGGACAGGGGGCGGGCGGGAGCAGTTCTTC,CASSPGTGGGREQFF
15,-,TRBJ1-5,TRBD1,TRBV7-6,TGTGCCAGCAGCCCCACCCCGGGGACAGGAGGTCACCAGCATTTT,CASSPTPGTGGHQHF
16,-,TRBJ2-2,TRBD2,TRBV6-6,TGTGCCAGCAGCCTACCGCAGGCGGGAGTCACCGGGGAGCTGTTTTTT,CASSLPQAGVTGELFF
13,-,TRBJ1-1,TRBD1,TRBV12-5,TGTGCTACCAGCGGGACAGGGTTTACTGAAGCTTTCTTT,CATSGTGFTEAFF
15,-,TRBJ2-1,TRBD2,TRBV28,TGTGCCAGCAGTTCCCCAGGGACTAGCAGAGATGAGCAGTTCTTC,CASSSPGTSRDEQFF
13,-,TRBJ2-7,-,TRBV9,TGTGCCAGCAGCGTAGCCCCGGGGAGCGAGCAGTACTTC,CASSVAPGSEQYF
15,-,TRBJ2-5,-,TRBV7-6,TGTGCCAGCAGCTTAGTTTGGACACCGCAAGAGACCCAGTACTTC,CASSLVWTPQETQYF
17,-,TRBJ2-5,-,TRBV7-3,TGTGCCAGCAGCTTAAACGGTCCCCAGGGGGGAGTAGAGACCCAGTACTTC,CASSLNGPQGGVETQYF
14,few,TRBJ2-5,-,TRBV4-3,TGCGCCAGCAGCCAAGATACCTATTCGGAGACCCAGTACTTC,CASSQDTYSETQYF
13,many,TRBJ2-3,-,TRBV18,TGTGCCAGCTCACAAGGGGTAGCAGATACGCAGTATTTT,CASSQGVADTQYF
16,few,TRBJ2-5,TRBD1,TRBV5-4,TGTGCCAGCAGCTTCGGGGGACAGGGGTACCAAGAGACCCAGTACTTC,CASSFGGQGYQETQYF
15,few,TRBJ2-7,-,TRBV25-1,TGTGCCAGCAGTGAAATTTCCGGGAGCGGCTACGAGCAGTACTTC,CASSEISGSGYEQYF
14,-,TRBJ1-4,-,TRBV18,TGTGCCAGCTCACCAGCGCAAGCTAATGAAAAACTGTTTTTT,CASSPAQANEKLFF
13,-,TRBJ1-2,-,TRBV5-1,TGCGCCAGCAGCCTAGACGGGGGCTATGGCTACACCTTC,CASSLDGGYGYTF
13,few,TRBJ2-7,-,TRBV5-6,TGTGCCAGCACATCAGGCAGATCCTACGAGCAGTACTTC,CASTSGRSYEQYF
14,-,TRBJ1-2,-,TRBV19,TGTGCCAGTAGGTCCCACAGACTAATCTATGGCTACACCTTC,CASRSHRLIYGYTF
16,-,TRBJ1-3,-,TRBV18,TGTGCCAGCTCACCCCAGGAGGGTAGCTCTGGAAACACCATATATTTT,CASSPQEGSSGNTIYF
15,few,TRBJ2-1,-,TRBV9,TGTGCCAGCAGCGTAGAGGGGATCTCCTACAATGAGCAGTTCTTC,CASSVEGISYNEQFF
14,few,TRBJ2-1,TRBD2,TRBV7-8,TGTGCCAGCAGCTTAGGGTGGGAGGGACTAGAGCAGTTCTTC,CASSLGWEGLEQFF
15,-,TRBJ1-2,TRBD1,TRBV7-2,TGTGCCAGCAGCTCCGGACAGGGGGCGGTCGCTGGCTACACCTTC,CASSSGQGAVAGYTF
11,-,TRBJ2-2,-,TRBV9,TGTGCCAGCAGCCAATCCGGGGAGCTGTTTTTT,CASSQSGELFF
13,-,TRBJ1-2,-,TRBV30,TGTGCCTGGAGTACAGGGAAATTGGGGGGCTACACCTTC,CAWSTGKLGGYTF
16,few,TRBJ2-1,TRBD2,TRBV9,TGTGCCAGCAGCCCCGGGCTAGCGGGGGCCTACAATGAGCAGTTCTTC,CASSPGLAGAYNEQFF
16,few,TRBJ2-7,-,TRBV29-1,TGCAGCGTTCCGGGGGGGATCCTGGGACAGGGCAACGAGCAGTACTTC,CSVPGGILGQGNEQYF
13,-,TRBJ2-5,-,TRBV2,TGTGCCAGCATCTTGTTCGAGCAAGAGACCCAGTACTTC,CASILFEQETQYF
16,many,TRBJ2-3,TRBD2,TRBV6-5,TGTGCCAGCAGTTACCTGCGAGCGGGGGGCACAGATACGCAGTATTTT,CASSYLRAGGTDTQYF
14,few,TRBJ2-5,TRBD2,TRBV28,TGTGCCAGCAGTTTAGCGGGGGTACGGGAGACCCAGTACTTC,CASSLAGVRETQYF
16,-,TRBJ2-1,TRBD2,TRBV4-2,TGTGCCAGCAGCCAAGATTCGAGCGGGGGGGCCGGGGAGCAGTTCTTC,CASSQDSSGGAGEQFF
14,few,TRBJ2-5,TRBD1,TRBV30,TGTGCCTGGAGCCCAAAGGGGGCCCAAGAGACCCAGTACTTC,CAWSPKGAQETQYF
15,few,TRBJ1-1,-,TRBV7-2,TGTGCCAGCAGCGCGGTAACGGGAGGGAACACTGAAGCTTTCTTT,CASSAVTGGNTEAFF
15,-,TRBJ2-1,TRBD1,TRBV6-1,TGTGCCAGCAGGGGACAGGGGGCCCTAAACAATGAGCAGTTCTTC,CASRGQGALNNEQFF
17,-,TRBJ2-3,-,TRBV5-1,TGCGCCAGCAGCCCCACACCCACAGGGGGGGGAGGTAATACGCAGTATTTT,CASSPTPTGGGGNTQYF
13,few,TRBJ1-1,-,TRBV19,TGTGCCAGTAGTCCTCAGGGGAACACTGAAGCTTTCTTT,CASSPQGNTEAFF
15,few,TRBJ1-5,TRBD1,TRBV11-2,TGTGCCAGCAGTCCTCAGGGACAGGTCAATCAGCCCCAGCATTTT,CASSPQGQVNQPQHF
16,few,TRBJ2-1,TRBD2,TRBV5-1,TGCGCCAGCAGCGGCATAGCGGGGGACCCATACAATGAGCAGTTCTTC,CASSGIAGDPYNEQFF
15,few,TRBJ2-7,-,TRBV7-2,TGTGCCAGCAGCCGATCCGGGACACAATCCTACGAGCAGTACTTC,CASSRSGTQSYEQYF
16,few,TRBJ2-5,TRBD2,TRBV7-2,TGTGCCAGCAGCTATCAAGCGGGAGGGCCGGGTGAGACCCAGTACTTC,CASSYQAGGPGETQYF
15,few,TRBJ1-6,TRBD1,TRBV7-9,TGTGCCAGCAGTTGGGGGACAGGGGGGAATTCACCCCTCCACTTT,CASSWGTGGNSPLHF
15,few,TRBJ2-4,-,TRBV18,TGTGCCAGCTCACCACCCGAGGTAGCCAAAAACATTCAGTACTTC,CASSPPEVAKNIQYF
15,few,TRBJ2-2,TRBD2,TRBV9,TGTGCCAGCAGCGTAGGCGGGGGAAACACCGGGGAGCTGTTTTTT,CASSVGGGNTGELFF
13,-,TRBJ1-1,TRBD1,TRBV29-1,TGCAGCGTTGGACGACAGGGGGGGACTGAAGCTTTCTTT,CSVGRQGGTEAFF
14,-,TRBJ2-5,-,TRBV28,TGTGCCAGCACGACTAACGGGGCGGGGGAGACCCAGTACTTC,CASTTNGAGETQYF
13,few,TRBJ2-7,TRBD2,TRBV29-1,TGCAGCGCCGCGGGGGTGAGCTCCTACGAGCAGTACTTC,CSAAGVSSYEQYF
16,few,TRBJ2-3,TRBD2,TRBV4-3,TGCGCCAGCAGCCAAGGACTAGCCCTCGAGTCGGATACGCAGTATTTT,CASSQGLALESDTQYF
14,-,TRBJ2-7,-,TRBV5-1,TGCGCCAGCAGCTTGGCATCGGGGGACTACGAGCAGTACTTC,CASSLASGDYEQYF
16,-,TRBJ1-5,TRBD1,TRBV19,TGTGCCAGTAGTATAGGGGGGACAGGGGGCAATCAGCCCCAGCATTTT,CASSIGGTGGNQPQHF
16,few,TRBJ1-4,TRBD1,TRBV7-6,TGTGCCAGCAGCGAGGGACAGGGACGGGCTAATGAAAAACTGTTTTTT,CASSEGQGRANEKLFF
11,-,TRBJ2-5,-,TRBV4-2,TGTGCCAGCAGTTTACAAGAGACCCAGTACTTC,CASSLQETQYF
17,-,TRBJ2-1,TRBD2,TRBV7-8,TGTGCCAGCAGCTCGGTAGCGGGAGGGCCCTCCTACAATGAGCAGTTCTTC,CASSSVAGGPSYNEQFF
16,-,TRBJ2-7,-,TRBV5-1,TGCGCCAGCAGCCCACCTGGGGCGGAGGGGCTCTACGAGCAGTACTTC,CASSPPGAEGLYEQYF
16,-,TRBJ2-7,TRBD2,TRBV7-2,TGTGCCAGCAGCTTAGCCCCTAGCGGGAGTTCTGGCGAGCAGTACTTC,CASSLAPSGSSGEQYF
15,-,TRBJ2-1,TRBD2,TRBV7-3,TGTGCCAGCAGCCGGGACTACCACAAGTACAATGAGCAGTTCTTC,CASSRDYHKYNEQFF
15,-,TRBJ1-4,TRBD1,TRBV4-1,TGCGCCAGCAGCCAAGTCGGGACAGGGGGCGAAAAACTGTTTTTT,CASSQVGTGGEKLFF
14,-,TRBJ1-4,TRBD1,TRBV11-2,TGTGCCAGCAGTCCGGGACAGGGGGATGAAAAACTGTTTTTT,CASSPGQGDEKLFF
15,-,TRBJ2-1,-,TRBV11-1,TGTGCCAGCAGCTCGACAGGAGCCGAGGGGAATGAGCAGTTCTTC,CASSSTGAEGNEQFF
18,-,TRBJ2-3,TRBD2,TRBV4-1,TGCGCCAGCAGCCAAGACAAGACTAGCGGGAGGCCGAGGGATACGCAGTATTTT,CASSQDKTSGRPRDTQYF
14,-,TRBJ2-7,TRBD1,TRBV28,TGTGCCAGCAGTTCGACAGGGCGATCCTACGAGCAGTACTTC,CASSSTGRSYEQYF